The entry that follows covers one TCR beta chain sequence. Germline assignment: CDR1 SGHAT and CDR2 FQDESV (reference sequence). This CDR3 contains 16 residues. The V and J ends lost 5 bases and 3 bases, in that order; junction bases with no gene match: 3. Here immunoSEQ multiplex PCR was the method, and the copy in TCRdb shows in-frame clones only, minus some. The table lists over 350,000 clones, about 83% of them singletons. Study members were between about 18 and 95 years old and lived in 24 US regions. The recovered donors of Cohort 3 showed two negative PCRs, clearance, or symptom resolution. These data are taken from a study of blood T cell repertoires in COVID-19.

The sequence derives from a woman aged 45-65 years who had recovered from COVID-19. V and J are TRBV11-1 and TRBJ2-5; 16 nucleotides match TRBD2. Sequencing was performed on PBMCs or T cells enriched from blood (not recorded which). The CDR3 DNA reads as TGTGCCAGCAGCCCCGGGACTAGCGGGGGGGAAGAGACCCAGTACTTC. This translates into CASSPGTSGGEETQYF.